The rows below give T cell receptor beta chains drawn from one sample of a study of T-cell memory formation after mild COVID-19. From the 5' RACE reads, TCRdb called clonotypes with MiXCR, one entry per CDR3 protein. The sample has roughly 510,000 distinct CDR3 sequences, 17% seen once. Sequencing was performed on PBMCs or a T cell subset sorted from them (not recorded which). The receptor set was obtained from an adult woman who had mild COVID-19 (a few samples of this study predate the infection). Cell type and time point are not known. The CDR3 runs from the conserved cysteine through the conserved F or W. A D gene is named only where the DNA matches it firmly. Only part of the rows carry a size: once, few, many, or a class if the clone is expanded.

CDR3 protein: CASSLGTLPGEKLFF; CDR3 DNA: TGTGCCAGCAGTTTGGGGACCCTCCCCGGTGAAAAACTGTTTTTT; J gene: TRBJ1-4; clone size: -; V gene: TRBV12-3/TRBV12-4; D gene: -
CDR3 protein: CASSFRQGRGLEQYF; CDR3 DNA: TGTGCCAGCAGTTTCCGACAGGGAAGAGGACTCGAGCAGTACTTC; J gene: TRBJ2-7; clone size: -; V gene: TRBV12-3/TRBV12-4; D gene: TRBD1
CDR3 protein: CASSFPLNEKLFF; CDR3 DNA: TGTGCCAGCAGCTTTCCTTTGAATGAAAAACTGTTTTTT; J gene: TRBJ1-4; clone size: few; V gene: TRBV7-9; D gene: -
CDR3 protein: CASSSKAGLAGFNEQFF; CDR3 DNA: TGTGCCAGCAGCTCGAAGGCAGGACTAGCGGGGTTCAATGAGCAGTTCTTC; J gene: TRBJ2-1; clone size: -; V gene: TRBV7-2; D gene: TRBD2
CDR3 protein: CATSSERQGWEETQYF; CDR3 DNA: TGTGCCACCAGCAGCGAACGTCAGGGATGGGAGGAGACCCAGTACTTC; J gene: TRBJ2-5; clone size: few; V gene: TRBV15; D gene: -
CDR3 protein: CASSQEARLEAFF; CDR3 DNA: TGTGCCAGCAGCCAAGAAGCTCGACTTGAAGCTTTCTTT; J gene: TRBJ1-1; clone size: few; V gene: TRBV3-1; D gene: -
CDR3 protein: CAWSESLRGTREQYF; CDR3 DNA: TGTGCCTGGAGTGAAAGTCTACGTGGAACGCGGGAGCAGTACTTC; J gene: TRBJ2-7; clone size: many; V gene: TRBV30; D gene: -
CDR3 protein: CASSLRAGDYEQYF; CDR3 DNA: TGCGCCAGCAGCTTGAGGGCCGGGGACTACGAGCAGTACTTC; J gene: TRBJ2-7; clone size: few; V gene: TRBV5-1; D gene: -
CDR3 protein: CASSLRWEGPYEQYF; CDR3 DNA: TGCGCCAGCAGCTTGAGGTGGGAGGGCCCCTACGAGCAGTACTTC; J gene: TRBJ2-7; clone size: many; V gene: TRBV5-1; D gene: TRBD2
CDR3 protein: CASRDSGNPGYYGYTF; CDR3 DNA: TGTGCCAGCAGAGACAGCGGGAACCCCGGGTACTATGGCTACACCTTC; J gene: TRBJ1-2; clone size: -; V gene: TRBV12-3/TRBV12-4; D gene: -
CDR3 protein: CASSERGAWGYTF; CDR3 DNA: TGTGCCAGCAGTGAACGGGGGGCCTGGGGCTACACCTTC; J gene: TRBJ1-2; clone size: -; V gene: TRBV6-1; D gene: -
CDR3 protein: CATSAQGGSNQPQHF; CDR3 DNA: TGTGCCACCAGTGCCCAGGGGGGAAGCAATCAGCCCCAGCATTTT; J gene: TRBJ1-5; clone size: -; V gene: TRBV24-1; D gene: TRBD1
CDR3 protein: CASAVQGQLYEQYF; CDR3 DNA: TGTGCCAGCGCCGTACAGGGACAGTTATACGAGCAGTACTTC; J gene: TRBJ2-7; clone size: few; V gene: TRBV6-5; D gene: TRBD1
CDR3 protein: CASSRGPSDTQYF; CDR3 DNA: TGCGCCAGCAGCCGAGGGCCTTCAGATACGCAGTATTTT; J gene: TRBJ2-3; clone size: -; V gene: TRBV4-3; D gene: -
CDR3 protein: CASSLAVSTDTQYF; CDR3 DNA: TGTGCCAGCAGCTTAGCCGTTAGCACAGATACGCAGTATTTT; J gene: TRBJ2-3; clone size: -; V gene: TRBV7-2; D gene: -
CDR3 protein: CASSHNHPSGSYEQYF; CDR3 DNA: TGCGCCAGCAGCCACAACCACCCTAGCGGGAGCTACGAGCAGTACTTC; J gene: TRBJ2-7; clone size: -; V gene: TRBV4-3; D gene: TRBD2
CDR3 protein: CSAFWGETMNTEAFF; CDR3 DNA: TGCAGCGCCTTTTGGGGAGAGACCATGAACACTGAAGCTTTCTTT; J gene: TRBJ1-1; clone size: few; V gene: TRBV29-1; D gene: -
CDR3 protein: CASEEQGGANVLTF; CDR3 DNA: TGTGCCAGCGAGGAGCAGGGTGGGGCCAACGTCCTGACTTTC; J gene: TRBJ2-6; clone size: -; V gene: TRBV3-1; D gene: -
CDR3 protein: CASSARGSGAGRSTSTDTQYF; CDR3 DNA: TGTGCCAGCAGCGCCCGGGGTTCGGGAGCGGGGAGAAGTACGAGCACAGATACGCAGTATTTT; J gene: TRBJ2-3; clone size: -; V gene: TRBV9; D gene: TRBD2
CDR3 protein: CASSYPGQGQASYEQYF; CDR3 DNA: TGTGCCAGCAGCTACCCGGGGCAAGGACAGGCTTCCTACGAGCAGTACTTC; J gene: TRBJ2-7; clone size: few; V gene: TRBV7-3; D gene: TRBD1
CDR3 protein: CASSLAEGQGHTGELFF; CDR3 DNA: TGCGCCAGCAGCTTGGCCGAGGGACAGGGGCACACCGGGGAGCTGTTTTTT; J gene: TRBJ2-2; clone size: few; V gene: TRBV5-1; D gene: TRBD1
CDR3 protein: CASSLMALVGEQYF; CDR3 DNA: TGTGCCAGCAGCTTGATGGCACTAGTAGGCGAGCAGTACTTC; J gene: TRBJ2-7; clone size: many; V gene: TRBV12-3/TRBV12-4; D gene: -
CDR3 protein: CSARQAHQLSHYGYTF; CDR3 DNA: TGCAGTGCCCGACAGGCTCACCAACTTTCTCACTATGGCTACACCTTC; J gene: TRBJ1-2; clone size: few; V gene: TRBV20-1; D gene: -
CDR3 protein: CSVVGASTDTQYF; CDR3 DNA: TGCAGCGTTGTCGGGGCGAGCACAGATACGCAGTATTTT; J gene: TRBJ2-3; clone size: few; V gene: TRBV29-1; D gene: -
CDR3 protein: CSALRDRGNSPLHF; CDR3 DNA: TGCAGTGCTCTCCGGGACAGGGGGAATTCACCCCTCCACTTT; J gene: TRBJ1-6; clone size: -; V gene: TRBV20-1; D gene: TRBD1
CDR3 protein: CASSPGGGRGYNEQFF; CDR3 DNA: TGTGCCAGCAGCCCGGGGGGCGGGCGGGGGTACAATGAGCAGTTCTTC; J gene: TRBJ2-1; clone size: -; V gene: TRBV7-9; D gene: -
CDR3 protein: CASIQREGLNEQFF; CDR3 DNA: TGTGCCAGCATTCAGCGGGAAGGGTTAAATGAGCAGTTCTTC; J gene: TRBJ2-1; clone size: few; V gene: TRBV6-1; D gene: TRBD2
CDR3 protein: CATSDSYVGFGYTF; CDR3 DNA: TGTGCCACCAGTGATTCGTATGTGGGGTTCGGCTACACCTTC; J gene: TRBJ1-2; clone size: -; V gene: TRBV24-1; D gene: -
CDR3 protein: CAIGTGTDNEQFF; CDR3 DNA: TGTGCCATCGGAACCGGGACTGACAATGAGCAGTTCTTC; J gene: TRBJ2-1; clone size: -; V gene: TRBV10-3; D gene: -
CDR3 protein: CATRLTGGNTQYF; CDR3 DNA: TGTGCCACCAGATTAACAGGGGGCAATACGCAGTATTTT; J gene: TRBJ2-3; clone size: few; V gene: TRBV24-1; D gene: TRBD1
CDR3 protein: CSASRQGPASQPQHF; CDR3 DNA: TGCAGTGCTAGTCGACAGGGACCGGCGAGTCAGCCCCAGCATTTT; J gene: TRBJ1-5; clone size: few; V gene: TRBV20-1; D gene: TRBD1
CDR3 protein: CASRVAGTTEAFF; CDR3 DNA: TGCGCCAGCAGGGTAGCTGGGACCACTGAAGCTTTCTTT; J gene: TRBJ1-1; clone size: -; V gene: TRBV5-1; D gene: -
CDR3 protein: CASSQFDREAGNTIYF; CDR3 DNA: TGTGCCAGCAGCCAGTTCGACCGAGAAGCTGGAAACACCATATATTTT; J gene: TRBJ1-3; clone size: few; V gene: TRBV4-2; D gene: -
CDR3 protein: CASRTGTNYGYTF; CDR3 DNA: TGTGCCAGCAGAACCGGGACTAACTATGGCTACACCTTC; J gene: TRBJ1-2; clone size: few; V gene: TRBV6-1; D gene: -
CDR3 protein: CAWSYRAGEQYF; CDR3 DNA: TGTGCCTGGAGTTACAGGGCCGGCGAGCAGTACTTC; J gene: TRBJ2-7; clone size: -; V gene: TRBV30; D gene: -
CDR3 protein: CASSYSPADYSGANVLTF; CDR3 DNA: TGTGCCAGCAGTTACTCGCCGGCGGACTACTCTGGGGCCAACGTCCTGACTTTC; J gene: TRBJ2-6; clone size: -; V gene: TRBV6-6; D gene: -
CDR3 protein: CASSLGSVGNQPQHF; CDR3 DNA: TGTGCCAGCAGCTTAGGATCGGTGGGCAATCAGCCCCAGCATTTT; J gene: TRBJ1-5; clone size: -; V gene: TRBV7-9; D gene: -
CDR3 protein: CASNRDVFQPQHF; CDR3 DNA: TGTGCCAGCAACCGGGACGTCTTCCAGCCCCAGCATTTT; J gene: TRBJ1-5; clone size: -; V gene: TRBV12-3/TRBV12-4; D gene: -
CDR3 protein: CASSQDPGTVYGYTF; CDR3 DNA: TGTGCCAGCAGCCAAGATCCCGGGACGGTCTATGGCTACACCTTC; J gene: TRBJ1-2; clone size: -; V gene: TRBV4-2; D gene: -
CDR3 protein: CASVGTGGTDQPQHF; CDR3 DNA: TGTGCCAGCGTGGGGACAGGGGGGACAGATCAGCCCCAGCATTTT; J gene: TRBJ1-5; clone size: many; V gene: TRBV12-3/TRBV12-4; D gene: TRBD1